One sample yielded the 24 T cell receptor beta chains listed below, sequenced in a study of shared T cell receptors in the human thymus (dated by TCRdb to the early 2020s). The library was prepared using the immunoSEQ multiplex PCR assay. TCRdb limited this immuneACCESS table to in-frame rearrangements with V and J called. A share of clones is missing; checked studies link under half to unresolved V genes, and the rest is unexplained. The sample includes 650,000 to 950,000 clones, with approximately 83% observed a single time. Together, the top ten hold around 0.0099% of the sample. These same data were also listed under a study on human thymus T cells.

The sequencing input was thymocytes. The receptors originated from a girl under two years old with a congenital heart defect. Donor details come from another sample of the same person, matched by shared clones.

The rearrangement links TRBV25-1 to TRBJ1-2; D might be TRBD1 (5 bases). The CDR3 is 14 residues long. Deletions cut 2 bases from V and 2 bases from J, with 9 bases between. Germline V gene sequence: CDR1 MGHDK, CDR2 SYGVNS. The CDR3 sequence is CASSEIDRNYGYTF. Here the CDR3 DNA reads TGTGCCAGCAGTGAAATCGACAGAAACTATGGCTACACCTTC.

This clone came up a few times. The chain carries TRBV27 and TRBJ1-4; possible D gene TRBD1, 6 bases. Trimming took 3 bases from V and 6 from J, leaving 8 bases between them. There are 13 residues in the CDR3. Germline CDR1 and CDR2: MNHEY and SMNVEV (reference sequence). The CDR3 reads CASSFPGDEKLFF. CDR3 in DNA: TGTGCCAGCAGTTTCCCAGGGGATGAAAAACTGTTTTTT.

This clone is a singleton in its sample. V is TRBV5-6 and J is TRBJ2-7; the match to TRBD2 covers 7 bases. There are 17 residues in the CDR3. The trim removed 1 base at V and 0 bases at J, leaving 10 bases unmatched. CDR1 is SGHDT and CDR2 is YYEEEE in the germline V gene. The CDR3 region is CASSLKPSGNSSYEQYF. For the CDR3, the DNA is TGTGCCAGCAGCTTGAAGCCTAGCGGAAACAGCTCCTACGAGCAGTACTTC.

The rearrangement links TRBV5-4 to TRBJ2-5, with 9 bases identical to TRBD2. V lost 6 bases to trimming and J lost 4 bases; unmatched junction nucleotides: 10. This CDR3 contains 15 residues. Germline loops: CDR1 SGHNT, CDR2 YYREEE (reference sequence). In DNA form, the CDR3 reads TGTGCCAGCAAAGGTTTGGCTAGCGGGGTAGAGACCCAGTACTTC. Protein: CASKGLASGVETQYF.

This CDR3 is CASSYSIRGNGYTF. The DNA of the CDR3 is TGTGCCAGCAGTTACTCGATCAGGGGTAATGGCTACACCTTC. The J gene is TRBJ1-2, the V gene TRBV6-5; possible D gene TRBD1, 6 bases. V was clipped by 0 bases and J by 6 bases, with 11 bases between them. The CDR3 runs to 14 residues. CDR1 and CDR2 (germline): MNHEY, SVGAGI.

The rearrangement links TRBV9 to TRBJ2-1, with a possible D match to TRBD2 (7 bases). Deletions cut 0 bases from V and 8 bases from J, with 24 bases between. This CDR3 contains 18 residues. The germline V gene encodes CDR1 SGDLS and CDR2 YYNGEE. The CDR3 is CASSVVPPAGGAGYEQFF. In DNA, the CDR3 is TGTGCCAGCAGCGTAGTTCCCCCCGCTGGGGGGGCCGGGTATGAGCAGTTCTTC. The full variable domain, with the rest looked up from reference TRBV9 and TRBJ2-1, is DSGVTQTPKHLITATGQRVTLRCSPRSGDLSVYWYQQSLDQGLQFLIQYYNGEERAKGNILERFSAQQFPDLHSELNLSSLELGDSALYFCASSVVPPAGGAGYEQFFGPGTRLTVL.

The chain carries TRBV14 and TRBJ1-2; D is perhaps TRBD1 (6 bases). There are 20 residues in the CDR3. Trimming pared 3 bases from V and 6 bases from J, leaving 32 bases between. Germline V CDR1 and CDR2: SGHDN, FVKESK. CDR3: CASSQSLQGIHGESIHGYTF. DNA for the CDR3: TGTGCCAGCAGCCAGAGTCTTCAGGGGATCCATGGCGAAAGCATCCATGGCTACACCTTC.

The chain uses TRBV5-1 and TRBJ1-1; 7 bases match TRBD1. The CDR3 consists of 19 residues. CDR1 and CDR2 from the germline V gene are SGHRS and YFSETQ. J gave up 1 base and V 3 bases, and 18 bases lay outside the gene matches. CDR3 amino acids: CASSSIHKHTGTANTEAFF. CDR3 coding DNA: TGCGCCAGCAGCTCCATCCACAAACACACCGGGACAGCGAACACTGAAGCTTTCTTT.

This clone was seen only once. This rearrangement joins TRBV28 to TRBJ1-4; D perhaps matches TRBD1 (5 bases). V dropped 6 bases and J dropped 7 bases, with 24 bases sitting between them. The CDR3 runs 17 residues. The germline gives CDR1 MDHEN, CDR2 SYDVKM. The CDR3 DNA reads TGTGCCAGCAGCCGGCGGGGCAGGCCGTCTCCGCGTGAAAAACTGTTTTTT. It specifies CASSRRGRPSPREKLFF. Drawing the rest from reference TRBV28 and TRBJ1-4, the complete variable domain is DVKVTQSSRYLVKRTGEKVFLECVQDMDHENMFWYRQDPGLGLRLIYFSYDVKMKEKGDIPEGYSVSREKKERFSLILESASTNQTSMYLCASSRRGRPSPREKLFFGSGTQLSVL.

There are a few counts of this clone. The V gene is TRBV6-1, the J gene TRBJ1-2, with TRBD1 identical over 7 bases. Trimming at V came to 0 bases and at J to 2 bases, leaving 3 bases not matched to a gene. This CDR3 region has 15 residues. Germline CDR1 and CDR2: MNHNS and SASEGT. CDR3 region: CASSEAPTGNYGYTF. The CDR3 coding sequence is TGTGCCAGCAGTGAAGCCCCGACAGGGAACTATGGCTACACCTTC.

The CDR3 sequence is CASSQDLAGQKQFF. The CDR3 DNA reads as TGCGCCAGCAGCCAAGATCTGGCAGGGCAAAAGCAGTTCTTC. This chain links TRBV4-3 with TRBJ2-1, with D tentatively TRBD1 (5 bases). Germline V lookup: CDR1 LGHNA, CDR2 YSLEER. With 0 bases removed from V and 11 bases from J, the gap between germline ends came to 14 bases. The CDR3 spans 14 residues.

The gene calls are TRBV6-1 and TRBJ1-2; weak D call: TRBD1 (5 bases). The CDR3 is 14 amino acids. Trimming took 5 bases from V and 6 from J, leaving 16 bases between them. Germline CDR1 and CDR2: MNHNS and SASEGT. The CDR3: CASSRTPHGDGYTF. CDR3 sequence (DNA): TGTGCCAGCAGTCGGACACCGCACGGAGATGGCTACACCTTC.

The rearrangement joins TRBV28 to TRBJ2-1, with TRBD1 matching 8 bases. Germline V gene sequence: CDR1 MDHEN, CDR2 SYDVKM. The CDR3 is 14 residues long. The ends lost 6 bases at V and 5 bases at J; junction bases unmatched: 6. The CDR3 loop reads CASRTQGADNEQFF. CDR3 sequence (DNA): TGTGCCAGCAGGACTCAGGGGGCGGACAATGAGCAGTTCTTC.

The chain recombines TRBV6-5 with TRBJ1-5, with D tentatively TRBD1 (6 bases). CDR1 is MNHEY, CDR2 SVGAGI, per germline. The CDR3 length is 15 residues. The V and J ends lost 5 bases and 3 bases respectively, with 14 bases between them. The CDR3 DNA follows: TGTGCCAGCAGTCCAACCCAGGGGAACAATCAGCCCCAGCATTTT. It specifies CASSPTQGNNQPQHF.

This chain uses TRBV29-1 with TRBJ2-5; D remains ambiguous. The CDR3 is made up of 11 amino acids. V was shortened by 5 bases and J by 0 bases, with 4 bases between the two germline ends. CDR1 and CDR2 from the germline V gene are SQVTM and ANQGSEA. The CDR3 here is CSVQYQETQYF. Written as DNA, the CDR3 is TGCAGCGTTCAATACCAAGAGACCCAGTACTTC.

The V call is TRBV10-3, the J call TRBJ2-7, with D unresolved. The germline V gene has CDR1 ENHRY and CDR2 SYGVKD. V was shortened by 5 bases and J by 3 bases, with 11 bases between the two germline ends. This CDR3 region has 13 residues. For the CDR3, the DNA is TGTGCCATCAGTTACTTACACTACTACGAGCAGTACTTC. Amino acids: CAISYLHYYEQYF.

V and J are TRBV6-5 and TRBJ1-5; D not resolved. The germline V gene has CDR1 MNHEY and CDR2 SVGAGI. The CDR3 runs to 14 residues. The V gene lost 2 bases and the J gene lost 4 bases, with 9 bases spanning the gap. CDR3: CASSYDELNQPQHF. CDR3 DNA sequence: TGTGCCAGCAGTTACGATGAGTTAAATCAGCCCCAGCATTTT.

The count of this clone is one. This chain connects TRBV29-1 to TRBJ1-1; 7 bases align to TRBD1. Germline loops: CDR1 SQVTM, CDR2 ANQGSEA. With V trimmed by 2 bases and J by 3 bases, 15 bases remained unmatched. The CDR3 extends over 17 amino acids. The CDR3 reads CSVEWGTTRGRDTEAFF. CDR3 sequence (DNA): TGCAGCGTTGAATGGGGAACGACGAGGGGGCGAGACACTGAAGCTTTCTTT.

This clone was seen just once. CDR3: CASSTDRGGDGYTF. For the CDR3, the DNA is TGTGCCAGCAGCACCGACAGGGGAGGGGATGGCTACACCTTC. The gene calls are TRBV9 and TRBJ1-2, with 8 bases lining up with TRBD1. CDR1 is SGDLS, CDR2 YYNGEE, per germline. V gave up 4 bases and J gave up 6 bases; unmatched junction bases: 8. This CDR3 comprises 14 residues.

The gene calls are TRBV5-1 and TRBJ1-4; possible D gene TRBD1, 5 bases. Germline loops: CDR1 SGHRS, CDR2 YFSETQ. Trimming took 0 bases from V and 2 from J, leaving 11 bases between them. The CDR3 has 16 amino acids. CDR3 region: CASSLGRVGTNEKLFF. Written as DNA, the CDR3 is TGCGCCAGCAGCTTGGGCAGGGTAGGCACTAATGAAAAACTGTTTTTT.

The chain combines TRBV5-1 with TRBJ1-1; a possible D gene is TRBD1 (6 bases). V lost 0 bases and J 3 bases, leaving 18 bases between the germline ends. Germline CDR1 is SGHRS and CDR2 is YFSETQ. The CDR3 length is 17 residues. CDR3 nucleotides: TGCGCCAGCAGCTTGGCTGTGGTCAGGGGAATCGACACTGAAGCTTTCTTT. Protein product: CASSLAVVRGIDTEAFF.

This clone occurred once. The chain joins TRBV5-5 to TRBJ1-2, with a possible D match to TRBD1 (5 bases). CDR3 length: 15 residues. Germline assignment: CDR1 SGHKS and CDR2 YYEKEE (reference sequence). Trimming pared 5 bases from V and 5 bases from J, leaving 19 bases between. This chain's CDR3 is CASSRIQGKSYGYTF. The CDR3 DNA reads TGTGCCAGCAGTCGAATTCAGGGCAAGTCGTATGGCTACACCTTC.

The sample holds a few counts of this clone. The V gene is TRBV5-1, the J gene TRBJ2-2, with 7 bases fitting TRBD1. The CDR3 loop spans 16 amino acids. CDR1 is SGHRS and CDR2 is YFSETQ in the germline V gene. Trimming removed 0 bases from V and 3 bases from J; junction bases left unmatched: 5. As DNA, the CDR3 is TGCGCCAGCAGCTTGGTTTACAGGGGCGACACCGGGGAGCTGTTTTTT. Amino acid sequence: CASSLVYRGDTGELFF.

The J gene is TRBJ2-3, the V gene TRBV10-3; tentatively, D is TRBD2 (5 bases). Germline CDR1 and CDR2: ENHRY and SYGVKD. Trimming removed 10 bases from V and 5 bases from J, with 19 bases in between. This CDR3 region has 14 residues. CDR3 bases: TGTGCCACCTCCCTAGTGGGGAGCGAAGATACGCAGTATTTT. Amino acid sequence: CATSLVGSEDTQYF.